This T cell receptor beta chain was sequenced for a study of post-analysis software for immune sequencing data. On the study more broadly: Patients had relapsing-remitting, secondary progressive or progressive-relapsing multiple sclerosis; some lacked subtype. Study results and caveats: With TRBV5-6, TRBV5-1 and TRBV20-1 included, about 5 TRBV segments were more frequent in patients than in controls. Compared against controls, patients with multiple sclerosis displayed significantly lower normalized Chao1 diversity.

This clonotype was seen a few times. The target antigen is unknown. One end of the junction varies from germline; a read error may be responsible. Germline-derived CDR1 and CDR2 are SGHVS and FQNEAQ. The CDR3 extends over 17 amino acids. cDNA libraries for TCR beta contained unique molecular identifiers. T cells numbering about 0.95 to 10 million gave rise to a few hundred thousand cDNA molecules. TCRdb reanalysed the PCR reads using MiXCR and keeps one entry per CDR3 protein. The sample carries fewer than 900,000 distinct CDR3 sequences, roughly 50% recorded once. The genes are TRBV7-8 and TRBJ2-7; 8 bases fit TRBD1. Sequenced: blood. This clonotype originated in a girl aged 10 to 17 with multiple sclerosis. DNA for the CDR3: TGTGCCGGCAGCTTGGGATCGACAGGGGCCGGCTACTACGAGCAGTACTTC. Its translation is CAGSLGSTGAGYYEQYF.